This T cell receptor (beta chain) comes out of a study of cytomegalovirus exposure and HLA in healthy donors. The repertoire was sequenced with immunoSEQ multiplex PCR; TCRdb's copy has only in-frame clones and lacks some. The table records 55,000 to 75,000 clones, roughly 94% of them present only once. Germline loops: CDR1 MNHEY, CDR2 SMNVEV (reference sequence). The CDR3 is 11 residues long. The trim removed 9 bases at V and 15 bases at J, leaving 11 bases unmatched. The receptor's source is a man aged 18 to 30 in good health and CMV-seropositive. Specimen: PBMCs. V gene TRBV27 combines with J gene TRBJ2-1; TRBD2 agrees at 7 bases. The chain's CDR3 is CASWRAGRGFF. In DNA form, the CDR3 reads TGTGCCAGTTGGAGAGCGGGGAGGGGGTTCTTC.